Below, 8 T cell receptor beta chains from the same sample are listed, as sequenced in a study of CD8+ T cells in alopecia areata. Noted treatment: oral pan-JAK inhibitor, 5-10 mg twice daily. As the sequencing template, cDNA was produced by extracting RNA and reverse transcribing it. Only in-frame clones appear in the TCRdb table, and some are missing; sequencing was by immunoSEQ multiplex PCR. This sample has about 200,000 clones, with under 60% found just once. The specimen was CD4+ T cells sorted from blood, collected at week 4, from a patient treated with tofacitinib. The receptors were sampled from a human donor with alopecia areata.

In its sample, this clone was seen a few times. The chain combines TRBV29-1 with TRBJ1-1, with 10 positions matching TRBD1. Germline V gene lookup returns CDR1 SQVTM and CDR2 ANQGSEA. J was trimmed by 7 bases and V by 6 bases; bases with no gene match: 11. CDR3 length: 14 amino acids. Written as DNA, the CDR3 is TGCAGCGTCACAAAAGGACAGGGGGGAGGTGAAGCTTTCTTT. As protein: CSVTKGQGGGEAFF.

The genes are TRBV18 and TRBJ2-3; D gene ambiguous. This CDR3 is built from 12 residues. CDR1 is KGHSH, CDR2 LQKENI, per germline. Trimming removed 2 bases from V and 9 bases from J, with 9 bases in between. CDR3 loop: CASSPGSDTQYF. The CDR3 DNA follows: TGTGCCAGCTCACCAGGATCTGACACGCAGTATTTT.

This clone was observed a few times. This sequence joins TRBV11-2 and TRBJ2-3; D is ambiguous. This CDR3 is built from 15 residues. With 5 bases removed from V and 2 bases from J, the gap between germline ends came to 14 bases. Looked up from germline, CDR1 is SGHAT and CDR2 is FQNNGV. The CDR3 loop reads CASSQPGRATDTQYF. For the CDR3, the DNA is TGTGCCAGCAGCCAACCGGGTCGAGCCACAGATACGCAGTATTTT.

This clone was detected only a few times. Other DNA sequences from this sample encode an identical CDR3 as well. This chain uses TRBV27 with TRBJ2-7, with 8 positions matching TRBD1. The CDR3 runs 15 residues. The germline gives CDR1 MNHEY, CDR2 SMNVEV (reference sequence). V was clipped by 2 bases and J by 4 bases; unmatched bases: 7. Written as DNA, the CDR3 is TGTGCCAGCAGTTTAGGGGGCAGGGGGCGGTACGAGCAGTACTTC. This sequence encodes CASSLGGRGRYEQYF.

The rearrangement joins TRBV30 to TRBJ2-1; D might be TRBD1 or TRBD2, each matching 6 bases. The V end was cut by 2 bases, the J end by 8 bases, with 10 bases between. Germline assignment: CDR1 GTSNPN and CDR2 SVGIG (reference sequence). The CDR3 has 12 residues. CDR3 sequence reads: CAWSPRGDEQFF. The CDR3, as DNA: TGTGCCTGGAGTCCTAGGGGGGATGAGCAGTTCTTC.

This clone was seen a few times. The CDR3 region has the DNA TGCAGCGTTCTGGAGGCGATGGACGGCACAGATACGCAGTATTTT. Translating gives CSVLEAMDGTDTQYF. The rearrangement links TRBV29-1 to TRBJ2-3, with D possibly TRBD2 on 5 matching bases. The V end lost 5 bases, the J end lost 1 base, and 16 bases lay between the germline ends. There are 15 residues in the CDR3. The germline V gene encodes CDR1 SQVTM and CDR2 ANQGSEA.

The chain's CDR3 is CASSQGGGTHYEQYF. CDR3 nucleotides: TGCGCCAGCAGCCAAGGCGGTGGCACCCACTACGAGCAGTACTTC. V is TRBV4-1 and J is TRBJ2-7; D uncertain. Deletions cut 1 base from V and 3 bases from J, with 13 bases between. From germline, CDR1 is MGHRA and CDR2 YSYEKL. The CDR3 loop spans 15 amino acids.

The sample holds one count of this clone. The rearrangement uses TRBV7-6 and TRBJ1-5, with no clear D. The germline V gene encodes CDR1 SGHVS and CDR2 FNYEAQ. The CDR3 has 14 amino acids. Trimming took off 4 bases at V and 7 bases at J, with 14 bases between the two ends. The CDR3 DNA sequence: TGTGCCAGCAGCTCCGGGCCCCCGGGGCAGCCCCAGCATTTT. Translating gives CASSSGPPGQPQHF.